This paragraph covers one T cell receptor beta chain sequence. Its antigen is undetermined. Unique molecular identifiers were present on the cDNA, which also gained a universal primer site by template switching. Each CDR3 protein is one row after TCRdb ran MiXCR on the 5' RACE reads. This table has a few hundred thousand distinct CDR3 sequences, approximately 17% appearing once. The data were obtained in a study of identical twins. Study results and caveats: Models predicted too little out-of-frame TCR alpha sharing in monozygotic twins. Twins' surplus sharing was weaker for beta out-of-frame sequences.

Trimming cost V 2 bases and J 7 bases, with 12 bases left between them. The CDR3 contains 13 residues. In germline, CDR1 is MNHEY, CDR2 SMNVEV (reference sequence). This clonotype was obtained from a man aged 50-60 years in good health. The sample consisted of naive T cells sorted from blood. The J gene is TRBJ2-7, the V gene TRBV27, with D unresolved. The CDR3 protein is CASSLSGPAEQYF. For the CDR3, the DNA is TGTGCCAGCAGTTTAAGTGGACCGGCGGAGCAGTACTTC.